The 9 T cell receptor beta chains in this list originate from one sample, sequenced in a study of T-cell reconstitution after alpha-beta-depleted transplantation in children. During its preparation, the TCRbeta library received unique molecular identifiers. TCRdb re-called the PCR reads through MiXCR, storing one row per CDR3 protein. The table includes 450,000 to 600,000 distinct CDR3 sequences, 10% to 15% detected once. The sample in question was PBMCs, mostly from graft donor cells, obtained 360 days after TCRalphabeta/CD19-depleted stem cell transplant. The receptor source for this set is a male patient between 10 and 17 years old who had a stem cell transplant for acute myeloid leukemia, so the T cells may come from the graft donor.

The chain carries TRBV6-5 and TRBJ2-7, with 7 positions matching TRBD2. Germline CDR1 reads MNHEY; CDR2 reads SVGAGI. After removal of 6 bases from V and 1 base from J, the junction contained 9 bases not matched to a gene. The CDR3 is 15 residues long. The CDR3 DNA follows: TGTGCCAGCAGGGGGGGGGGTTTAGTGTCCTACGAGCAGTACTTC. This sequence encodes CASRGGGLVSYEQYF.

This clonotype showed up just a few times. DNA of the CDR3: TGCAGTGCTAGTGTCTCTAGCGGGAGATTTGGAGGCGATGAGCAGTTCTTC. Its protein is CSASVSSGRFGGDEQFF. J is TRBJ2-1 and V is TRBV20-1; 10 bases map to TRBD2. There are 17 residues in the CDR3. Germline V gene data show CDR1 as DFQATT and CDR2 as SNEGSKA (reference sequence). With 3 bases clipped from V and 8 bases from J, the junction kept 16 bases outside the gene matches.

This clonotype was seen repeatedly, ten times or more. V and J are TRBV7-2 and TRBJ2-7; 8 bases match TRBD1. Losses at the gene ends were 1 base for V and 2 bases for J; bases not matched to a gene: 4. This CDR3 is built from 15 residues. Germline assignment: CDR1 SGHTA and CDR2 FQGNSA. The CDR3 here is CASSLVWDRTYEQYF. As DNA, the CDR3 is TGTGCCAGCAGCTTAGTATGGGACAGGACCTACGAGCAGTACTTC.

A few counts support this clonotype. This chain connects TRBV20-1 to TRBJ2-3; 8 bases line up with TRBD2. Germline loops: CDR1 DFQATT, CDR2 SNEGSKA (reference sequence). Trimming removed 1 base from V and 4 bases from J; junction bases left unmatched: 7. CDR3 size: 15 residues. The chain's CDR3 is CSARAGLAWADTQYF. The CDR3, as DNA: TGCAGTGCTAGAGCCGGACTAGCTTGGGCAGATACGCAGTATTTT.

In its sample, this clonotype was seen a few times. This chain joins TRBV11-1 and TRBJ2-7; D remains unclear. The CDR3 covers 12 residues. Germline V gene data show CDR1 as SGHAT and CDR2 as FQDESV (reference sequence). Trimming pared 2 bases from V and 7 bases from J, leaving 9 bases between. This CDR3 is CASSLKKSEQYF. DNA for the CDR3: TGTGCCAGCAGCTTAAAGAAAAGTGAGCAGTACTTC. Filled out from reference TRBV11-1 and TRBJ2-7, the complete variable domain reads EAEVAQSPRYKITEKSQAVAFWCDPISGHATLYWYRQILGQGPELLVQFQDESVVDDSQLPKDRFSAERLKGVDSTLKIQPAELGDSAMYLCASSLKKSEQYFGPGTRLTVT.

This clonotype was observed many times. The chain has TRBV4-1 and TRBJ1-1; D is ambiguous. V was pared by 1 base and J by 6 bases, with 18 bases between. This CDR3 comprises 16 residues. Germline loops: CDR1 MGHRA, CDR2 YSYEKL. The CDR3 spells CASSQGPQPSSPEAFF. In DNA form, the CDR3 reads TGCGCCAGCAGCCAAGGTCCACAGCCAAGTTCGCCTGAAGCTTTCTTT.

At least ten counts were recorded for this clonotype. This chain joins TRBV7-9 and TRBJ2-7, with 8 positions matching TRBD1. Losses at the gene ends were 8 bases for V and 2 bases for J; bases not matched to a gene: 8. Per the germline V gene, CDR1 is SEHNR and CDR2 is FQNEAQ (reference sequence). This CDR3 region has 14 residues. In DNA form, the CDR3 reads TGTGCCAGCGTCAGGACAGGGTACCCCTACGAGCAGTACTTC. It encodes CASVRTGYPYEQYF.

J is TRBJ2-2 and V is TRBV29-1; D gene unclear. The CDR3 contains 13 residues. The V end lost 6 bases, the J end lost 1 base, and 9 bases lay between the germline ends. Germline CDR1 reads SQVTM; CDR2 reads ANQGSEA. Here the CDR3 reads CSVDRLNTGELFF. The CDR3 DNA reads TGCAGCGTGGACCGCTTGAACACCGGGGAGCTGTTTTTT.

V usage is TRBV20-1 and J usage is TRBJ2-1, with 8 bases that match TRBD2. V lost 0 bases and J lost 8; bases outside the gene matches: 15. The CDR3 has 17 amino acids. Per germline, CDR1 DFQATT and CDR2 SNEGSKA (reference sequence). The CDR3 DNA is TGCAGTGCTAGAGATCAAATTAGCGGGATAATAATCGATGAGCAGTTCTTC. It translates to CSARDQISGIIIDEQFF.